A selection of T cell receptor beta chains follows, all from one sample in a study of T cell repertoires in cytomegalovirus infection. These receptors' targets are unknown. MiXCR, run by TCRdb on the reads, gives a single entry per CDR3 protein. The profile shows 65,000 to 85,000 distinct CDR3 sequences, about 26% of them singletons. Material: CD8+ T cells from cultured PBMCs, obtained from culture after CMV antigen stimulation. The receptors originated from a human donor in good health (CMV status not recorded). Some clones in this sample may be carry-over from other donors' samples. Each CDR3 is given with its conserved first and last residue. Fields, in order: V gene, clone size, D gene, CDR3 length, J gene, CDR3 DNA, CDR3 protein. The D gene is left open where the match is weak. Clone size is given for some rows only: seen once, a few or many times, or a class if the clone is expanded.

TRBV7-6	few	-	13	TRBJ1-1	TGTGCCAGCAGCTTAGGCACGAACACTGAAGCTTTCTTT	CASSLGTNTEAFF
TRBV12-3/TRBV12-4	-	-	17	TRBJ2-2	TGTGCCAGCAGCCGCGGCCGGACGGGACTGTACACCGGGGAGCTGTTTTTT	CASSRGRTGLYTGELFF
TRBV5-4	-	-	17	TRBJ2-2	TGTGCCAGCAGCCAGATCACAGGGTTCGCGAACACCGGGGAGCTGTTTTTT	CASSQITGFANTGELFF
TRBV7-8	few	-	15	TRBJ1-4	TGTGCCAGCACCGTACTCGAGGCAACTAATGAAAAACTGTTTTTT	CASTVLEATNEKLFF
TRBV6-8	-	TRBD2	20	TRBJ2-3	TGTGCCAGCAGTTCATCGACTAGCGGGGGGCCAAGGTCTAGCACAGATACGCAGTATTTT	CASSSSTSGGPRSSTDTQYF
TRBV25-1	many	-	16	TRBJ1-1	TGTGCCAGCAGTGTGGGGGAAGGGTACTTGGACACTGAAGCTTTCTTT	CASSVGEGYLDTEAFF
TRBV9	-	-	13	TRBJ1-2	TGTGCCAGCAGCCCCGGGGGAAGTAGTGGCTACACCTTC	CASSPGGSSGYTF
TRBV5-1	few	TRBD1	14	TRBJ2-7	TGCGCCAGCAGCTATGGGACAGGTTCCTACGAGCAGTACTTC	CASSYGTGSYEQYF
TRBV7-9	-	TRBD2	13	TRBJ2-7	TGTGCCAGCCGGCGGGGACTAGTGCCAGAGCAGTACTTC	CASRRGLVPEQYF
TRBV6-5	-	TRBD1	16	TRBJ2-2	TGTGCCAGCAGTTACTATAGACAGGGGAACACCGGGGAGCTGTTTTTT	CASSYYRQGNTGELFF
TRBV12-3/TRBV12-4	few	-	12	TRBJ2-2	TGTGCCAGCACCTCCGGGACCGGGGAGCTGTTTTTT	CASTSGTGELFF
TRBV27	many	-	14	TRBJ1-6	TGTGCCACGTCGGACAGCTCCTATAATTCACCCCTCCACTTT	CATSDSSYNSPLHF
TRBV27	few	TRBD1	14	TRBJ1-2	TGTGCCAGCAGTTTATCGCAGGGGGCCATGGACTACACCTTC	CASSLSQGAMDYTF
TRBV7-2	few	-	16	TRBJ1-2	TGTGCCAGCAGCAATCCCCGGGACCCCGGGGACTATGGCTACACCTTC	CASSNPRDPGDYGYTF
TRBV18	-	-	15	TRBJ2-4	TGTGCCAGCTCCCCGGACGGAATAGCCAAAAACATTCAGTACTTC	CASSPDGIAKNIQYF
TRBV6-5	many	-	14	TRBJ1-4	TGTGCCAGCAGTTACGGTGCAACTAATGAAAAACTGTTTTTT	CASSYGATNEKLFF
TRBV6-2/TRBV6-3	-	TRBD1	17	TRBJ1-5	TGTGCCAGCAGTTCTTATCCCGGGACAGAGGTTGGACAGCCCCAGCATTTT	CASSSYPGTEVGQPQHF
TRBV5-1	-	TRBD2	17	TRBJ2-1	TGCGCCAGCAGCGACTCCTCTAGCGGGAGCTCCTACAATGAGCAGTTCTTC	CASSDSSSGSSYNEQFF
TRBV2	-	-	12	TRBJ1-2	TGTGCCGAGGGGGATACAGACTATGGCTACACCTTC	CAEGDTDYGYTF
TRBV6-2/TRBV6-3	-	TRBD1	14	TRBJ2-7	TGTGCCAGCAGTTCACCGGGACAGTCTCGCGAGCAGTACTTC	CASSSPGQSREQYF
TRBV4-1	many	TRBD1	19	TRBJ2-7	TGCGCCAGCAGCCAAGAGCAGGACAGGGGATATCAGAGCTCCTACGAGCAGTACTTC	CASSQEQDRGYQSSYEQYF
TRBV30	many	-	15	TRBJ2-2	TGTGCCTGGAGTGTAGGTGGCAGGGAAAACGGGGAGCTGTTTTTT	CAWSVGGRENGELFF
TRBV19	many	TRBD2	16	TRBJ2-1	TGTGCCAGTAGCCCGGTGCGGGGGGGCGCCGATAATGAGCAGTTCTTC	CASSPVRGGADNEQFF
TRBV19	-	TRBD2	18	TRBJ2-1	TGTGCCAGTAGTATAGTTGGCAGCGGGAGAAGGGGAGGGAATGAGCAGTTCTTC	CASSIVGSGRRGGNEQFF
TRBV5-4	many	TRBD2	14	TRBJ2-5	TGTGCCAGCAGCCCCCGGACTAGCGGGAGCCCCCGGTACTTC	CASSPRTSGSPRYF
TRBV6-5	-	-	15	TRBJ2-7	TGTGCCAGCAGTTACCGGGACCCGAGTGGCTACGAGCAGTACTTC	CASSYRDPSGYEQYF
TRBV20-1	many	-	15	TRBJ2-2	TGCAGTGCTAGAGATTACAAGGGAAACACCGGGGAGCTGTTTTTT	CSARDYKGNTGELFF
TRBV12-3/TRBV12-4	few	TRBD1	15	TRBJ2-1	TGTGCCAGCAGGTCCGGGACAGGGAATTTCCATGAGCAGTTCTTC	CASRSGTGNFHEQFF
TRBV7-6	many	-	15	TRBJ2-7	TGTGCCAGCAGCCCGCGGGCTAGCGCGACCTACGAGCAGTACTTC	CASSPRASATYEQYF
TRBV27	few	-	15	TRBJ2-7	TGTGCCAGCAGTTTATCGGTTCCAGGCTACTACGAGCAGTACTTC	CASSLSVPGYYEQYF
TRBV6-2/TRBV6-3	many	-	17	TRBJ1-2	TGTGCCAGCAGTTACTCGAGTACGAGGGGGAAGGACTATGGCTACACCTTC	CASSYSSTRGKDYGYTF
TRBV3-1	-	-	15	TRBJ1-3	TGTGCCAGCAGCCTCTCGGACGCCTCTGGAAACACCATATATTTT	CASSLSDASGNTIYF
TRBV6-6	few	TRBD1	17	TRBJ1-1	TGTGCCAGCAGTTACCCCGGGACAGGGGGCGTGAACACTGAAGCTTTCTTT	CASSYPGTGGVNTEAFF
TRBV7-9	-	TRBD1	15	TRBJ1-1	TGTGCCAGCAGCCTCCAGGGACAGCCGAACACTGAAGCTTTCTTT	CASSLQGQPNTEAFF
TRBV6-2/TRBV6-3	many	-	16	TRBJ1-3	TGTGCCAGCAGTTACGAGGGTCAGAGGTCTGGAAACACCATATATTTT	CASSYEGQRSGNTIYF
TRBV12-3/TRBV12-4	many	-	16	TRBJ1-5	TGTGCCAGCAGTTTAGCGCCTCTTACTGGCAATCAGCCCCAGCATTTT	CASSLAPLTGNQPQHF
TRBV4-3	-	TRBD1	17	TRBJ2-7	TGCGCCAGCAGCCAAGATATCGGGACAGGGGCCTCCTACGAGCAGTACTTC	CASSQDIGTGASYEQYF
TRBV5-5	many	TRBD1	17	TRBJ2-1	TGTGCCAGCTCTGAGGGACAGATTTTTAGCTCCTACAATGAGCAGTTCTTC	CASSEGQIFSSYNEQFF
TRBV18	-	-	15	TRBJ1-6	TGTGCCAGCTCATCACCGGGAGGGAATAATTCACCCCTCCACTTT	CASSSPGGNNSPLHF
TRBV27	few	-	13	TRBJ2-5	TGTGCCAGCTCCTTAGGTTCACGAGAGACCCAGTACTTC	CASSLGSRETQYF
TRBV20-1	-	TRBD1	15	TRBJ2-1	TGCAGTGCTAGGGTCGGGACAGGCTCCTACAATGAGCAGTTCTTC	CSARVGTGSYNEQFF
TRBV28	-	-	16	TRBJ2-7	TGTGCCAGCAGTACATGGACAACAAGTAGACCCTACGAGCAGTACTTC	CASSTWTTSRPYEQYF
TRBV4-2	many	-	16	TRBJ2-2	TGTGCCAGCAGCCGCCCACGGGGGGCTGGTACCGGGGAGCTGTTTTTT	CASSRPRGAGTGELFF
TRBV4-3	-	-	15	TRBJ2-7	TGCGCCAGCAGCCCTGATCGGACAGCCTCCTACGAGCAGTACTTC	CASSPDRTASYEQYF
TRBV2	-	-	14	TRBJ2-4	TGTGCCAGCAGTGAAGAGGCCGGGAACGACATTCAGTACTTC	CASSEEAGNDIQYF
TRBV9	-	-	14	TRBJ1-5	TGTGCCAGCAGTCTCGGGGATAGCAATCAGCCCCAGCATTTT	CASSLGDSNQPQHF
TRBV7-9	-	TRBD1	16	TRBJ1-5	TGTGCCAGCAGCTTGACCCGCGGGACAGACAGTCAGCCCCAGCATTTT	CASSLTRGTDSQPQHF
TRBV27	-	-	19	TRBJ1-2	TGTGCCAGCAGTTTATACCCACCAGGTGCAGGGCTATACCTATATGGCTACACCTTC	CASSLYPPGAGLYLYGYTF
TRBV27	-	-	12	TRBJ1-1	TGTGCCAGTAGGGAGGGGGTTGCTGAAGCTTTCTTT	CASREGVAEAFF
TRBV3-1	few	-	13	TRBJ1-2	TGTGCCAGCAGCCAAGGGTTTAACTATGGCTACACCTTC	CASSQGFNYGYTF
TRBV20-1	-	TRBD1	15	TRBJ2-7	TGCAGTGCTACAAATCGACAGGGGGCTTCCTACGAGCAGTACTTC	CSATNRQGASYEQYF
TRBV7-9	-	-	14	TRBJ1-5	TGTGCCAGCAGCTCCGGGAATGGAAATCAGCCCCAGCATTTT	CASSSGNGNQPQHF
TRBV12-3/TRBV12-4	many	-	12	TRBJ2-1	TGTGCCTCCTGGGTCTCCTACAATGAGCAGTTCTTC	CASWVSYNEQFF
TRBV5-6	few	TRBD2	15	TRBJ2-7	TGTGCCAGCAGCCGTCCGACTAGCGGGGGGTACGAGCAGTACTTC	CASSRPTSGGYEQYF
TRBV4-3	-	TRBD2	15	TRBJ2-7	TGCGCCAGCAGCCAAGGAAGACTAGCGGGGTACGAGCAGTACTTC	CASSQGRLAGYEQYF
TRBV27	few	-	12	TRBJ2-3	TGTGCCAGCAGACCTAGCACAGATACGCAGTATTTT	CASRPSTDTQYF
TRBV7-8	many	TRBD2	20	TRBJ2-1	TGTGCCAGCAGCACACCCGCCGAGTTAGCGGGGAGTGGCACCTACAATGAGCAGTTCTTC	CASSTPAELAGSGTYNEQFF
TRBV6-2/TRBV6-3	-	-	14	TRBJ1-1	TGTGCCAGCACCCAGACGGGGGGTCGGACTGAAGCTTTCTTT	CASTQTGGRTEAFF
TRBV6-5	-	TRBD1	15	TRBJ2-2	TGTGCCAGCAGTTACGTTGACAGGGCGAGCGGGGAGCTGTTTTTT	CASSYVDRASGELFF